This T cell receptor beta chain was found in a study of blood T cell repertoires in COVID-19. Overall study: Some COVID-19 samples were acute and others convalescent; all came from the United States, Italy and Spain. The cDNA or gDNA used as material had been derived from T cells, B-cell-depleted T cells, or PBMCs.

As originally analysed: From reference gene primer amplification, estimates of nucleated cell counts were derived. TCRdb keeps only in-frame clones here, not all; method: immunoSEQ multiplex PCR. V and J calls and clone size are as listed in that table; D and trimming were resolved from the DNA. This table holds about 340,000 clones, approximately 86% found once. Seattle's cohort entered during active infection and was followed longitudinally. This clonotype was obtained from a woman in her sixties or seventies with COVID-19, enrolled during active disease. The sequenced sample consisted of peripheral blood.

CDR3 DNA sequence: TGCGCCAGCAGCCAAGAGGGGGCCGAGCAGTACTTC. Translation: CASSQEGAEQYF. The chain combines TRBV4-1 with TRBJ2-7; weak D call: TRBD1 (6 bases). There are 12 residues in the CDR3. V was cut by 0 bases and J by 6 bases, with 6 bases left in between. Germline V CDR1 and CDR2: MGHRA, YSYEKL.